One and the same sample provided the 10 T cell receptor beta chains below, sequenced in a study of type 1 regulatory T cells. No cognate antigen is known for these TCRs. TCRdb re-called the reads with MiXCR, one entry per CDR3 protein. Of around 69,000 distinct CDR3 sequences in the sample, roughly three fifths were seen once. The sample comprised cultured T cells, either the whole culture or a sorted T cell fraction (not recorded which). As for subset: Tr1-enriched cell product generated in vitro against host alloantigens. These receptors were collected from a human donor in good health.

The J gene is TRBJ2-5, the V gene TRBV29-1; D could derive from TRBD1 or TRBD2 (5 bases each). Germline V lookup: CDR1 SQVTM, CDR2 ANQGSEA. V lost 4 bases to trimming and J lost 2 bases, with 11 bases between them. There are 13 residues in the CDR3. The DNA for the CDR3 is TGCAGCGTTGTGGGGCGGACTCAAGAGACCCAGTACTTC. Encoded protein: CSVVGRTQETQYF.

J is TRBJ2-5 and V is TRBV5-1; TRBD1 matches at 7 bases. The germline V gene encodes CDR1 SGHRS and CDR2 YFSETQ. J lost 2 bases, V lost 5 bases, and 6 bases had no gene match. This CDR3 spans 14 amino acids. CDR3 DNA sequence: TGCGCCAGCAGTTCGGGACAGTCACAAGAGACCCAGTACTTC. Its protein is CASSSGQSQETQYF.

The chain is built from TRBV7-2 and TRBJ2-2, with D tentatively TRBD1 (5 bases). The germline V gene has CDR1 SGHTA and CDR2 FQGNSA. V was cut by 1 base and J by 5 bases, with 11 bases left in between. The CDR3 covers 15 residues. CDR3 sequence reads: CASSLVRGWTGELFF. DNA of the CDR3: TGTGCCAGCAGCTTAGTTAGGGGTTGGACCGGGGAGCTGTTTTTT. Filled out from reference TRBV7-2 and TRBJ2-2, the complete variable domain reads GAGVSQSPSNKVTEKGKDVELRCDPISGHTALYWYRQSLGQGLEFLIYFQGNSAPDKSGLPSDRFSAERTGGSVSTLTIQRTQQEDSAVYLCASSLVRGWTGELFFGEGSRLTVL.

The chain combines TRBV29-1 with TRBJ2-7; 13 bases match TRBD2. The CDR3 covers 15 residues. The junction had 2 bases not matched to a gene; V was cut back by 2 bases and J by 1 base. CDR1 SQVTM and CDR2 ANQGSEA come from the germline V gene. This CDR3 reads CSVEKLAGGSYEQYF. CDR3 sequence (DNA): TGCAGCGTTGAAAAACTAGCGGGAGGGTCCTACGAGCAGTACTTC.

The chain recombines TRBV5-5 with TRBJ2-2, with TRBD2 matching over 12 bases. CDR1 and CDR2 (germline): SGHKS, YYEKEE (reference sequence). Trimming removed 2 bases from V and 5 bases from J; junction bases left unmatched: 4. The CDR3 length is 16 residues. CDR3 loop: CASSFGLAGLTGELFF. As DNA, the CDR3 is TGTGCCAGCAGCTTCGGACTAGCGGGACTTACCGGGGAGCTGTTTTTT.

The genes are TRBV6-1 and TRBJ2-7; D may correspond to TRBD1 or TRBD2 (5 bases each). The CDR3 extends over 19 amino acids. Germline V lookup: CDR1 MNHNS, CDR2 SASEGT. Trimming cost V 7 bases and J 4 bases, with 32 bases left between them. The CDR3 bases are TGTGCCAGCACCCACTCAATTCGGGGCTTTATCGGGGCTAATTACGAGCAGTACTTC. Its protein product is CASTHSIRGFIGANYEQYF.

The V gene is TRBV9, the J gene TRBJ2-1; 8 nucleotides match TRBD1. Germline loops: CDR1 SGDLS, CDR2 YYNGEE. Germline trimming cut 1 base from V and 5 bases from J; bases unmatched to any gene: 8. There are 16 residues in the CDR3. The CDR3 DNA reads as TGTGCCAGCAGCGTAAATACCGGGACAGGTAACAATGAGCAGTTCTTC. Translation: CASSVNTGTGNNEQFF.

As regards this clonotype: The germline gene is not matched at one end of the junction; a read error may be the cause. The chain recombines TRBV20-1 with TRBJ1-6, with D perhaps TRBD1 (5 bases). The CDR3 loop spans 15 amino acids. Per germline, CDR1 DFQATT and CDR2 SNEGSKA (reference sequence). The CDR3 region has the DNA TGCAGGGCTAGCGGTTGGGGCATAGATAATTCACCCCTCCACTTT. Its translation is CRASGWGIDNSPLHF.

This chain joins TRBV11-2 and TRBJ1-4; the D is unclear. This CDR3 is 15 amino acids long. Germline-derived CDR1 and CDR2 are SGHAT and FQNNGV. The V and J ends lost 5 bases and 5 bases respectively, with 15 bases between them. DNA of the CDR3: TGTGCCAGCAGCGCCTTAGGATCGGGGAATGAAAAACTGTTTTTT. This gives the protein CASSALGSGNEKLFF.

The rearrangement links TRBV7-9 to TRBJ2-7; no reliable D call. The germline gives CDR1 SEHNR, CDR2 FQNEAQ (reference sequence). Trimming pared 4 bases from V and 2 bases from J, leaving 24 bases between. CDR3 length equals 18 residues. The CDR3 DNA is TGTGCCAGCAGCTCTGAAATTGAACAAGGCAGCTTGACCTACGAGCAGTACTTC. This gives the protein CASSSEIEQGSLTYEQYF.